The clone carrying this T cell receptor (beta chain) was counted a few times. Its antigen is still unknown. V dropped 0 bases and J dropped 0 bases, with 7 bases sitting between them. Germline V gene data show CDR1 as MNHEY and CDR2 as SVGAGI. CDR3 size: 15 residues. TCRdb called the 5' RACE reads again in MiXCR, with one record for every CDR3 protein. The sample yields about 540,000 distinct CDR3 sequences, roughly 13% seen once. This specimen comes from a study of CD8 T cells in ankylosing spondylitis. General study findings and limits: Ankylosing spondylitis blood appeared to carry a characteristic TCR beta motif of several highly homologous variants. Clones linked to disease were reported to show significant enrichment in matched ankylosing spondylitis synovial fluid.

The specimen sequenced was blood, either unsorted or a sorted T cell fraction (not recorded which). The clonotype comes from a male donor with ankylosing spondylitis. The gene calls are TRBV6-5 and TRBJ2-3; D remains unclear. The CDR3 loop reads CASSYSRCSTDTQYF. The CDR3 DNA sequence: TGTGCCAGCAGTTACTCCCGTTGTAGCACAGATACGCAGTATTTT.